The source of this T cell receptor beta chain is a study of shared clonotypes between healthy human individuals. Several immunoSEQ plates received, in even portions, the genomic DNA of each subset. Generated by immunoSEQ multiplex PCR, the TCRdb table keeps only in-frame clones and is missing some. Seen here are about 520,000 clones, approximately 78% observed once, and the top ten hold 12%. Germline lookup yields CDR1 SQVTM and CDR2 ANQGSEA. This CDR3 has 14 residues. Trimming took 3 bases from V and 6 from J; bases not matched to a gene: 10. The specimen was PBMCs. The chain couples TRBV29-1 to TRBJ2-7, with TRBD2 matching 8 bases. This sequence originates from a woman aged 40-49 years in good health. Some clones in this sample may be carry-over from other donors' samples. CDR3 residues: CSVDQFSAGGEQYF. CDR3 sequence (DNA): TGCAGCGTTGACCAGTTTTCCGCGGGAGGCGAGCAGTACTTC.